The T cell receptor beta chain under discussion was sequenced for a study of CXCR3-negative and CXCR3-positive naive CD8 T cells. The study made its TRB cDNA libraries by 5' RACE, adding UMI labels. TCRdb re-called the 5' RACE reads, yielding one record per CDR3 amino acid sequence without DNA. This sample's table reports 120,000 to 150,000 distinct CDR3 sequences. This CDR3 is 13 amino acids long. Germline CDR1 reads MNHEY; CDR2 reads SVGEGT. General study results and limits: Greater hydrophobicity was found in TRB CDR3s of CXCR3-positive naive cells than of CXCR3-negative naive cells.

A note on this clonotype: Its target is not known.

J is TRBJ2-7 and V is TRBV6-2 or TRBV6-3; TCRdb calls TRBD2, which cannot be checked without DNA. Sequences were obtained from naive CXCR3+ CD8+ T cells from blood. Subset noted: CD45RO-CCR7+CD27+CD95- naive CD8+ T cells expressing CXCR3 (TNR3+). This TCR derives from a human donor in good health. Some clones in this sample may be carry-over from other donors' samples. The CDR3 region is CASSYLPSGEQYF.